This T cell receptor (beta chain) came from a study of T-cell reconstitution after alpha-beta-depleted transplantation in children. This CDR3 has 16 amino acids. The germline gives CDR1 SGHRS, CDR2 YFSETQ. V was shortened by 4 bases and J by 1 base, with 17 bases between the two germline ends. Regarding this clonotype: Its antigen remains unknown.

The library targeted TCRbeta and was prepared with unique molecular identifiers. TCRdb independently ran MiXCR on the PCR reads; one entry per CDR3 protein. The profile shows under 50,000 distinct CDR3 sequences, 40% to 65% of them singletons. Study-level points and caveats: Where alpha-beta T cells came from about two months after transplant was reportedly several hundred expanded graft clones. T-cell counts and diversity at one year post-transplant came mainly from newly produced T cells. Recipient T cells and thymic progenitors that survived were the source of the high TCRbeta diversity seen at day 60 in some patients.

The rearrangement joins TRBV5-1 to TRBJ1-1; D is perhaps TRBD1 (5 bases). The clonotype originates from a boy younger than two with SCID, due to receive a stem cell transplant. Sequencing used peripheral blood, obtained before TCRalphabeta/CD19-depleted stem cell transplant. CDR3 region: CASSAFRAVENTEAFF. The DNA for the CDR3 is TGCGCCAGCAGCGCCTTCAGGGCGGTGGAGAACACTGAAGCTTTCTTT.